This T cell receptor (beta chain) was sequenced in a study of tumor-infiltrating lymphocytes in primary liver carcinoma. Across the whole study: Every sample contained roughly 3.65 to 7.13 million productive TCRbeta reads, and these numbers were similar from one tissue type to another. Study findings and constraints: It was tumor-adjacent and tumor-blood pairs that overlapped less than tumor region pairs did.

This clonotype was seen ten or more times. The target antigen is unknown. The authors took blood RNA from unsorted whole blood and also extracted germline DNA. V lost 6 bases and J lost 1; bases outside the gene matches: 11. Germline values: CDR1 MNHNY, CDR2 SVGAGI (reference sequence). The CDR3 is made up of 16 amino acids. Researchers generated TCR beta cDNA from about 0.5 ug of total RNA, relying on a constant-region primer. Three-round nested multiplex PCR performed with slightly modified ARM-PCR produced the TCR beta libraries. Running 9 to 11 cycles apiece, the first two PCR rounds relied on TRBV1-TRBV30 forward primers together with a C-beta reverse primer. MiXCR, applied by TCRdb to the multiplex PCR reads, yields one record per CDR3 protein. The data show about 200,000 distinct CDR3 sequences, roughly 61% seen once.

The receptor comes from a woman aged 55-75 years with primary liver carcinoma and hepatitis B virus infection. The sequencing input was peripheral blood. The chain carries TRBV6-6 and TRBJ2-7; 8 nucleotides match TRBD2. For the CDR3, the DNA is TGTGCCAGCAGCACGGGGAGCGGGAGAGGTTCCTACGAGCAGTACTTC. It yields the protein CASSTGSGRGSYEQYF.